The rows below give T cell receptor beta chains drawn from one sample of a study of T cells in Graves' hyperthyroidism and ophthalmopathy. TCRdb ran MiXCR on the multiplex PCR reads and lists one entry per CDR3 protein. This repertoire shows more than 550,000 distinct CDR3 sequences, over 15% found once; its top ten account for approximately 16%. Sequencing was performed on blood. The receptor source for this set is a woman aged 45-59 years with Graves' hyperthyroidism that later progressed to Graves' ophthalmopathy. Each CDR3 is given with its conserved first and last residue. A D gene is named only where the DNA matches it firmly. Some rows have no size entry. The others give once, few or many, or a class for an expanded clone.

V gene	J gene	clone size	D gene	CDR3 DNA	CDR3 protein
TRBV20-1	TRBJ2-1	many	TRBD2	TGCAGTGCTAGTACCCCACAGCGGGGGTTCGATGAGCAGTTCTTC	CSASTPQRGFDEQFF
TRBV5-1	TRBJ1-4	.	TRBD1	TGTGCCAGCAGCCAGACAGGGATCGGTGAAAAACTGTTTTTT	CASSQTGIGEKLFF
TRBV29-1	TRBJ1-5	few	.	TGCAGCGTTGATACAGGCGATAGCAATCAGCCCCAGCATTTT	CSVDTGDSNQPQHF
TRBV6-1	TRBJ2-7	few	.	TGTGCCAGCAGGGGGACACCCACCTACGAGCAGTACTTC	CASRGTPTYEQYF
TRBV12-5	TRBJ1-1	few	.	TGTGCTAGTGGTAGCGAAAGACGGGGAGTCACTGAAGCTTTCTTT	CASGSERRGVTEAFF
TRBV5-8	TRBJ2-2	few	.	TGTGCCAGCAGCTTCTCATCTGGAGCTTGGGGCGGGGAGCTGTTTTTT	CASSFSSGAWGGELFF
TRBV30	TRBJ1-2	many	.	TGTGCCTGGAGTGTACTCCAGGGCTACACCTTC	CAWSVLQGYTF
TRBV5-8	TRBJ1-2	.	.	TGTGCCAGCAGCTTGATCGGAGGGCTGTATGGCTACACCTTC	CASSLIGGLYGYTF
TRBV12-3/TRBV12-4	TRBJ1-2	many	.	TGTGCCAGCAGTTTAGACAGAGGCTACACCTTC	CASSLDRGYTF
TRBV7-8	TRBJ1-5	few	.	TGTGCCAGCAGTCCCACGGGACGTAGCAATCAGCCCCAGCATTTT	CASSPTGRSNQPQHF
TRBV15	TRBJ2-3	many	.	TGTGCCACCAGCAGAGATGGAAAGCGCACAGATACGCAGTATTTT	CATSRDGKRTDTQYF
TRBV20-1	TRBJ1-5	.	TRBD1	TGCAGTGCTAGACTCAGGGGGCGCCTCAATCAGCCCCAGCATTTT	CSARLRGRLNQPQHF
TRBV7-3	TRBJ2-5	.	.	TGTGCCAGCAGCTCAATAGCGGAAGAGACCCAGTACTTC	CASSSIAEETQYF
TRBV6-5	TRBJ2-6	.	.	TGTGCCAGCAGTTACTCTCGAGCTGGGGCCAACGTCCTGACTTTC	CASSYSRAGANVLTF
TRBV20-1	TRBJ2-7	many	TRBD1	TGCACTAGTCCGGGACAGGGGGGCTACGAGCAGTACTTC	CTSPGQGGYEQYF
TRBV20-1	TRBJ2-5	.	TRBD2	TGCAGTGCTAGAGAGATACCGGGGACTACCTCCTTGGGGACCCAGTACTTC	CSAREIPGTTSLGTQYF
TRBV19	TRBJ2-1	.	.	TGTGCCAGTAGCCCCATGCTAGCGCCCTCCTACAATGAGCAGTTCTTC	CASSPMLAPSYNEQFF
TRBV7-3	TRBJ2-5	few	.	TGTGCCAGCAGCCGCCCCCAGGAGGGGGAGACCCAGTACTTC	CASSRPQEGETQYF
TRBV20-1	TRBJ1-5	many	TRBD1	TGCAGTGCACCCAGGACAGGAGCTAGCAATCAGCCCCAGCATTTT	CSAPRTGASNQPQHF
TRBV4-1	TRBJ2-7	few	.	TGCGCCAGCAGCCAAGGACGGGACGGCTACGAGCAGTACTTC	CASSQGRDGYEQYF
TRBV6-1	TRBJ2-7	.	TRBD1	TGTGCCAGCAGTGAACAGACAGGGGATCTAAACGAGCAGTACTTC	CASSEQTGDLNEQYF
TRBV9	TRBJ2-7	.	TRBD1	TGTGCCAGCAGCGCACGGGACAGGTCCTACGAGCAGTACTTC	CASSARDRSYEQYF
TRBV20-1	TRBJ2-7	many	.	TGCAGTGCCCAAGAGATCGGTACGGCCCCCTACGAGCAGTACTTC	CSAQEIGTAPYEQYF
TRBV7-3	TRBJ2-1	.	.	TGTGCCAGCAGCCCTCGGGGGGCGAAGGATGAGCAGTTCTTC	CASSPRGAKDEQFF
TRBV6-1	TRBJ2-2	.	.	TGTGCCAGCAGTGAAGAGTCAGGAGCCACCGGGGAGCTGTTTTTT	CASSEESGATGELFF
TRBV18	TRBJ1-1	many	.	TGTGCCAGCTCCCAACTGGGGGGCAAAGCTTTCTTT	CASSQLGGKAFF
TRBV19	TRBJ1-2	.	.	TGTGCCAGTAGTGAGGACGGGAACTATGGCTACACCTTC	CASSEDGNYGYTF
TRBV10-3	TRBJ2-1	.	TRBD2	TGTGCCATCAGTTCTGGCGGGGGGCCCTACAATGAGCAGTTCTTC	CAISSGGGPYNEQFF
TRBV20-1	TRBJ2-1	.	TRBD2	TGCAGTGCTAGAGTGTGGGGGGGGTACAATGAGCAGTTCTTC	CSARVWGGYNEQFF
TRBV5-1	TRBJ2-5	.	.	TGCGCCAGCAGGGTGAGGGAGCAAGAGACCCAGTACTTC	CASRVREQETQYF
TRBV2	TRBJ1-6	few	.	TGTGCCAGCAAGGTCCGGGACCCCAGCGGTTCACCCCTCCACTTT	CASKVRDPSGSPLHF
TRBV3-1	TRBJ1-5	many	.	TGTGCCAGCAGCCAAACGGGGCTAGGCAATCAGCCCCAGCATTTT	CASSQTGLGNQPQHF
TRBV6-5	TRBJ1-3	many	.	TGTGCCAGCAGTTACTCCCAGCGACAGCCTGGAAACACCATATATTTT	CASSYSQRQPGNTIYF
TRBV18	TRBJ1-1	many	.	TGTGCCAGCAGCGGGAGGGTCACTGAAGCTTTCTTT	CASSGRVTEAFF
TRBV10-3	TRBJ1-3	.	.	TGTGCCATCAGTGAGAGGGCAGACTCTGGAAACACCATATATTTT	CAISERADSGNTIYF
TRBV7-2	TRBJ2-3	.	.	TGTGCCAGCAGGGGCCCTGTCGGGCCCCACCAGTATTTT	CASRGPVGPHQYF
TRBV27	TRBJ2-1	many	.	TGTGCCAGCAGTGAGGGGACTCCTCGAGAGGAGCAGTTCTTC	CASSEGTPREEQFF
TRBV2	TRBJ2-6	few	TRBD1	TGTGCCAGCAGTAGGACAGGGGGAGGGTCTGGGGCCAACGTCCTGACTTTC	CASSRTGGGSGANVLTF
TRBV20-1	TRBJ1-1	many	.	TGCAGTGCTAGACAGGGTGGAGGGTCTGAAGCTTTCTTT	CSARQGGGSEAFF
TRBV18	TRBJ2-3	many	.	TGTGCCAGCTCACCACCTTACGGTTCGGATACGCAGTATTTT	CASSPPYGSDTQYF
TRBV6-2/TRBV6-3	TRBJ2-1	few	TRBD2	TGTGCCAGCAGTTACGGGGCGGGGGGTAACAATGAGCAGTTCTTC	CASSYGAGGNNEQFF
TRBV11-2	TRBJ2-2	many	.	TGTGCCAGCAGCTTAGATGGAGCCACCGGGGAGCTGTTTTTT	CASSLDGATGELFF
TRBV20-1	TRBJ1-5	few	.	TGCAGTGCTAGAGATCTTGGCATACTGGGCAATCAGCCCCAGCATTTT	CSARDLGILGNQPQHF